This TCR beta chain was found in a study of blood T cell repertoires in COVID-19. Study information: COVID-19 samples from acute and convalescent phases originated in the United States, Italy and Spain.

This clone was recorded a few times. The data were produced by immunoSEQ multiplex PCR, yet TCRdb's version contains in-frame clones alone and is incomplete. The sample shows 63,000 or so clones, 85% to 90% of them seen only once. Sequencing used peripheral blood. The sequence derives from a man aged 65-85 years with active COVID-19.

The CDR3 DNA reads as TGTGCCAGCAGCCCCCGGACTAGCCGGGGGACGCTCGAGCAGTACTTC. It translates to CASSPRTSRGTLEQYF. The chain joins TRBV7-2 to TRBJ2-7; 8 bases match TRBD2. The CDR3 is 16 amino acids. Germline lookup yields CDR1 SGHTA and CDR2 FQGNSA. With V trimmed by 5 bases and J by 6 bases, 15 bases remained unmatched.